The clone carrying this T cell receptor (beta chain) occurred once. This sample is drawn from a study of blood T cell repertoires in COVID-19. Overall study: Material from acute and convalescent COVID-19 was sourced from the United States, Italy and Spain. Nucleic acid was either cDNA or gDNA, and it came from T cells, B-cell-depleted T cells, or PBMCs.

The repertoire was sequenced with immunoSEQ multiplex PCR; TCRdb's copy has only in-frame clones and lacks some. The sample has 200,000 to 300,000 clones; approximately 82% are singletons. The CDR3 covers 15 residues. The V gene is TRBV1, the J gene TRBJ2-1; the table's D gene call, TRBD2, was not cross checked with the DNA. TRBV1 is reported as a pseudogene. This clonotype was sampled from a man aged 30-40 years who had recovered from COVID-19. Material for sequencing was peripheral blood. This CDR3 is CTSSQVSGGANEQFF. The CDR3 DNA sequence: TGCACCAGCAGCCAAGTTAGCGGGGGGGCAAATGAGCAGTTCTTC.